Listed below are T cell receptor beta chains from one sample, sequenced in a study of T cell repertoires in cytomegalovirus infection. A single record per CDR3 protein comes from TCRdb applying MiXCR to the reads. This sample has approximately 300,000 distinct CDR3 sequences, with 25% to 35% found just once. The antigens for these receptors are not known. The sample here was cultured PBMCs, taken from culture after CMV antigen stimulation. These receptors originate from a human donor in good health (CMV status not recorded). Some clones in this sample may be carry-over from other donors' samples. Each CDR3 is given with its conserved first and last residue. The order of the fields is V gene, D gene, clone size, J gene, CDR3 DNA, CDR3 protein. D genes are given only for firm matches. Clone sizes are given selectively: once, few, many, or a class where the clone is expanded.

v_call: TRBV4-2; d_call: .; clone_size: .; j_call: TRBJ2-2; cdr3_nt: TGTGCCAGCAGCCAAGACCCGGTAGGGGGGCGCAGCACCGGGGAGCTGTTTTTT; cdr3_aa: CASSQDPVGGRSTGELFF
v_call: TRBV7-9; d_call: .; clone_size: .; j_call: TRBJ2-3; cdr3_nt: TGTGCCAGCAGCTTAGCGAAGAGCACAGATACGCAGTATTTT; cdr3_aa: CASSLAKSTDTQYF
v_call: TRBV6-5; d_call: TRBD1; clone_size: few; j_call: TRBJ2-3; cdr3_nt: TGTGCCAGCAGTTACGGAGCAGGGGGTCCCCCAGATACGCAGTATTTT; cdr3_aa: CASSYGAGGPPDTQYF
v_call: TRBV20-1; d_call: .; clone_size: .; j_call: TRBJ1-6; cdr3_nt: TGCAGTGCTAGAGTCGGACTGCAGGGGCGCGGTTCACCCCTCCACTTT; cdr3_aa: CSARVGLQGRGSPLHF
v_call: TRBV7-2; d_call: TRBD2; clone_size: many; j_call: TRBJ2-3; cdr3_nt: TGTGCCAGCAGCGCGAGACTAGCGGGCACAGATACGCAGTATTTT; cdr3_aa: CASSARLAGTDTQYF
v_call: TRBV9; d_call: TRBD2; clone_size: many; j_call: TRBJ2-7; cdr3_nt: TGTGCCAGCAGCGTAGGAGGCGGGGGGGCCTACGAGCAGTACTTC; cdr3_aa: CASSVGGGGAYEQYF
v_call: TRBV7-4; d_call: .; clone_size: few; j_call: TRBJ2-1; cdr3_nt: TGTGCCAGCAGCTTAAGACAGGGCGGGGGAGATGAGCAGTTCTTC; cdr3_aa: CASSLRQGGGDEQFF
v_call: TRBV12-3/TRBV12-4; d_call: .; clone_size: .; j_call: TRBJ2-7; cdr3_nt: TGTGCCAGCACCTCGAGTAGGGAGAATTTCTACGAGCAGTACTTC; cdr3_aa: CASTSSRENFYEQYF
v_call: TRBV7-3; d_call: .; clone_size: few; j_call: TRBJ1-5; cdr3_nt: TGTGCCAGCAGCTTTGCGTCGGGGAGAGCATGGCAGCCCCAGCATTTT; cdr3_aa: CASSFASGRAWQPQHF
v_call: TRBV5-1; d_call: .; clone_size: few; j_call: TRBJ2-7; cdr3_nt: TGCGCCAGCAGCCCCGCGTGGGGGACGAATGAGCAGTACTTC; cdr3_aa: CASSPAWGTNEQYF
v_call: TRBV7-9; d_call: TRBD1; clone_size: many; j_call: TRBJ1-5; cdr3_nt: TGTGCCAGCAGCCCGACAGGGGTCCATCAGCCCCAGCATTTT; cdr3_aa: CASSPTGVHQPQHF
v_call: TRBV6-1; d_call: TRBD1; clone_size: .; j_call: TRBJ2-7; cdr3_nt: TGTGCCAGCAGGGTCCCGGGACAGGAGTACGAGCAGTACTTC; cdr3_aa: CASRVPGQEYEQYF